The 21 T cell receptor beta chains in this list originate from one sample, sequenced in a study of Ad26.COV2.S vaccination and SARS-CoV-2 variants. The method was immunoSEQ multiplex PCR; TCRdb's version includes in-frame clones alone and lacks a portion of them. The sample shows 300,000 to 350,000 clones, 86% of them seen only once. Noted treatment: some 19 received Ad26.COV2.S at low or high dose, single or two shots; roughly five received placebo; per-sample allocation not given. Specimens were obtained on day 63 following the first vaccine or placebo injection. This specimen was peripheral blood, taken in a trial of Ad26.COV2.S vaccine versus placebo. These TCRs come from a person aged 18-65 years who received the Ad26.COV2.S COVID-19 vaccine or a placebo.

This chain links TRBV10-3 with TRBJ1-2; D unclear. Trimming removed 2 bases at V and 5 bases at J, with 9 bases between. This CDR3 has 13 residues. CDR1 is ENHRY and CDR2 is SYGVKD in the germline V gene. CDR3 protein: CAISEASLYGYTF. The CDR3 DNA reads TGTGCCATCAGTGAGGCCTCATTATATGGCTACACCTTC.

This clone was detected a few times. The chain uses TRBV7-9 and TRBJ1-1, with unresolved D. The V end lost 6 bases, the J end lost 6 bases, and 14 bases lay between the germline ends. Germline CDR1 SEHNR, CDR2 FQNEAQ (reference sequence). The CDR3 totals 13 residues. This CDR3 is CASSLSGIPEAFF. The CDR3 region has the DNA TGTGCCAGCAGTCTCTCGGGGATTCCTGAAGCTTTCTTT.

This rearrangement joins TRBV5-1 to TRBJ1-1; TRBD1 might be the D (5 bases). Trimming stripped 4 bases from V and 5 bases from J, with 18 bases between. Per the germline V gene, CDR1 is SGHRS and CDR2 is YFSETQ. The CDR3 spans 15 residues. Written as DNA, the CDR3 is TGCGCCAGCAGCCCTACGGGGACCCATGCAACTGAAGCTTTCTTT. This codes for CASSPTGTHATEAFF.

This chain connects TRBV2 to TRBJ1-5; 11 bases map to TRBD1. The germline V gene has CDR1 SNHLY and CDR2 FYNNEI. Trimming cost V 2 bases and J 1 base; bases outside gene matches: 7. CDR3 length equals 18 residues. CDR3 DNA: TGTGCCAGCAGTGAATCCAGGACAGGGGGCTCGAGCAATCAGCCCCAGCATTTT. This encodes CASSESRTGGSSNQPQHF.

This clone occurred once. V gene TRBV7-2 combines with J gene TRBJ2-2, with D unresolved. CDR1 is SGHTA, CDR2 FQGNSA, per germline. The CDR3 loop spans 16 amino acids. Trimming shortened V by 5 bases and J by 1 base, and 14 bases separated the two germline ends. The CDR3 DNA reads TGTGCCAGCAGCCTTCTGGTGCGCCGGAACACCGGGGAGCTGTTTTTT. It codes for CASSLLVRRNTGELFF. Full variable domain (outside the CDR3, taken from reference TRBV7-2 and TRBJ2-2): GAGVSQSPSNKVTEKGKDVELRCDPISGHTALYWYRQSLGQGLEFLIYFQGNSAPDKSGLPSDRFSAERTGGSVSTLTIQRTQQEDSAVYLCASSLLVRRNTGELFFGEGSRLTVL.

V usage is TRBV19 and J usage is TRBJ2-3; perhaps TRBD2 as D (6 bases). CDR1 LNHDA and CDR2 SQIVND come from the germline V gene (reference sequence). This CDR3 is 17 amino acids long. The ends were cut back, 5 bases at V and 2 bases at J, with 20 bases in the middle. CDR3 DNA sequence: TGTGCCAGTAGTGGTCCGCGGGGCAGTCCTTACACAGATACGCAGTATTTT. It codes for CASSGPRGSPYTDTQYF. Full variable domain (rest looked up from reference TRBV19 and TRBJ2-3): DGGITQSPKYLFRKEGQNVTLSCEQNLNHDAMYWYRQDPGQGLRLIYYSQIVNDFQKGDIAEGYSVSREKKESFPLTVTSAQKNPTAFYLCASSGPRGSPYTDTQYFGPGTRLTVL.

The chain couples TRBV2 to TRBJ2-3; 11 bases align to TRBD2. V lost 2 bases and J lost 8; bases outside the gene matches: 15. The CDR3 loop spans 18 amino acids. The germline CDR1 and CDR2 sequences are SNHLY and FYNNEI. The CDR3 DNA reads TGTGCCAGCAGTGAATGGGAGACTAGCGGGGTGGCCTACGCTACGCAGTATTTT. Translating gives CASSEWETSGVAYATQYF.

The chain employs TRBV12-3 or TRBV12-4 and TRBJ1-5; D uncertain. V shed 6 bases and J shed 7 bases, with 13 bases lying between them. The CDR3 is made up of 13 amino acids. CDR3 sequence reads: CASSFTGGQPQHF. In nucleotides, the CDR3 is TGTGCCAGCAGCTTTACGGGTGGGCAGCCCCAGCATTTT.

The chain has TRBV7-9 and TRBJ2-5; D is perhaps TRBD1 (5 bases). The CDR3 has 15 amino acids. Germline V gene lookup returns CDR1 SEHNR and CDR2 FQNEAQ (reference sequence). V shed 4 bases and J shed 1 base, with 13 bases lying between them. CDR3 region: CASSSLGQGQETQYF. CDR3 in DNA: TGTGCCAGCAGCTCCCTAGGGCAGGGCCAAGAGACCCAGTACTTC.

A few counts support this clone. V usage is TRBV19 and J usage is TRBJ2-2; D remains unclear. Germline-derived CDR1 and CDR2 are LNHDA and SQIVND (reference sequence). V lost 1 base to trimming and J lost 0 bases, with 9 bases between them. The CDR3 spans 16 residues. The CDR3: CASSIVQSTNTGELFF. CDR3 in DNA: TGTGCCAGTAGTATAGTACAGAGTACGAACACCGGGGAGCTGTTTTTT.

This clone occurred a few times. This rearrangement joins TRBV27 to TRBJ2-2; 7 nucleotides line up with TRBD1. From germline, CDR1 is MNHEY and CDR2 SMNVEV (reference sequence). J was trimmed by 6 bases and V by 6 bases; bases with no gene match: 7. The CDR3 is 14 amino acids. Here the CDR3 reads CASSPTGPPGELFF. CDR3 DNA sequence: TGTGCCAGCAGCCCGACAGGGCCCCCCGGGGAGCTGTTTTTT.

The genes are TRBV13 and TRBJ1-2; 10 bases map to TRBD1. The CDR3 consists of 15 residues. V was pared by 3 bases and J by 4 bases, with 5 bases of the junction left unmatched. From germline, CDR1 is PRHDT and CDR2 FYEKMQ (reference sequence). As DNA, the CDR3 is TGTGCCAGCAGCTTTGGGACAGGGGAGGCCTATGGCTACACCTTC. This translates into CASSFGTGEAYGYTF.

This clone was picked up a small number of times. Other DNA sequences from this sample encode an identical CDR3 as well. The chain carries TRBV9 and TRBJ2-3; a possible D gene is TRBD1 (6 bases). CDR3 length: 11 amino acids. V was shortened by 4 bases and J by 6 bases, with 6 bases between the two germline ends. Germline V gene lookup returns CDR1 SGDLS and CDR2 YYNGEE. For the CDR3, the DNA is TGTGCCAGCAGCAGGGGGGATACGCAGTATTTT. It specifies CASSRGDTQYF.

The chain employs TRBV10-3 and TRBJ1-2, with 10 bases identical to TRBD1. The CDR3 contains 16 residues. J gave up 2 bases and V 2 bases, and 5 bases lay outside the gene matches. CDR1 is ENHRY and CDR2 is SYGVKD in the germline V gene. CDR3 region: CAISEPGQGVNYGYTF. CDR3 DNA sequence: TGTGCCATCAGTGAGCCTGGACAGGGGGTAAACTATGGCTACACCTTC.

The genes are TRBV3-1 (or the pseudogene TRBV3-2) and TRBJ1-6, with 10 bases matching TRBD1. The trim removed 8 bases at V and 9 bases at J, leaving 10 bases unmatched. CDR1 and CDR2 (germline): LGHDT, YNNKEL (reference sequence). This CDR3 spans 15 amino acids. The CDR3 DNA is TGTGCCAGCTCCAGCGAGACAGGGGGCCTTTCACCCCTCCACTTT. It codes for CASSSETGGLSPLHF.

The rearrangement joins TRBV28 to TRBJ2-3; TRBD2 is a possible D gene (5 bases). The germline CDR1 and CDR2 sequences are MDHEN and SYDVKM. This CDR3 is built from 21 residues. V shed 5 bases and J shed 0 bases, with 30 bases lying between them. CDR3 nucleotides: TGTGCCAGCAGTCTAGGCCCCCGTGGGTTAGCGCAAGCATCTAGCACAGATACGCAGTATTTT. Translating gives CASSLGPRGLAQASSTDTQYF.

The V call is TRBV2, the J call TRBJ1-2; no firm D call. Germline V gives CDR1 SNHLY, CDR2 FYNNEI. This CDR3 has 15 residues. V was cut by 6 bases and J by 1 base, with 15 bases left in between. CDR3 sequence reads: CASRESVGVNYGYTF. CDR3 nucleotide sequence: TGTGCCAGCAGGGAGAGCGTCGGGGTTAACTATGGCTACACCTTC.

This chain uses TRBV28 with TRBJ1-5, with 7 positions matching TRBD1. From germline, CDR1 is MDHEN and CDR2 SYDVKM. The CDR3 length is 15 residues. Germline trimming cut 6 bases from V and 2 bases from J; bases unmatched to any gene: 7. The CDR3 sequence is CASSPEGARNQPQHF. CDR3 DNA: TGTGCCAGCAGCCCCGAGGGGGCCCGCAATCAGCCCCAGCATTTT.

This clone was observed once. J is TRBJ1-2 and V is TRBV27, with D unclear. The CDR3 consists of 16 residues. Germline CDR1 reads MNHEY; CDR2 reads SMNVEV (reference sequence). V was clipped by 0 bases and J by 4 bases, with 15 bases between them. CDR3: CASSLSSAGSGYGYTF. CDR3 in DNA: TGTGCCAGCAGTTTATCGAGTGCGGGTTCGGGCTATGGCTACACCTTC.

J is TRBJ1-5 and V is TRBV6-2 or TRBV6-3, with D possibly matching TRBD1 (6 bases). The CDR3 contains 14 residues. V was shortened by 4 bases and J by 4 bases, with 11 bases between the two germline ends. From germline, CDR1 is MNHEY and CDR2 SVGEGT. The CDR3 region has the DNA TGTGCCAGCAGTTCAGGGGTATTGAATCAGCCCCAGCATTTT. Translation: CASSSGVLNQPQHF.

In DNA form, the CDR3 reads TGTGCCAGCAGTTCCGTACCCAGGGGAAGCTCCTACGAGCAGTACTTC. This gives the protein CASSSVPRGSSYEQYF. The chain carries TRBV28 and TRBJ2-7, with a weak D call TRBD1 (6 bases). The germline V gene encodes CDR1 MDHEN and CDR2 SYDVKM. The CDR3 is 16 amino acids. The V end was cut by 4 bases, the J end by 0 bases, with 16 bases between.